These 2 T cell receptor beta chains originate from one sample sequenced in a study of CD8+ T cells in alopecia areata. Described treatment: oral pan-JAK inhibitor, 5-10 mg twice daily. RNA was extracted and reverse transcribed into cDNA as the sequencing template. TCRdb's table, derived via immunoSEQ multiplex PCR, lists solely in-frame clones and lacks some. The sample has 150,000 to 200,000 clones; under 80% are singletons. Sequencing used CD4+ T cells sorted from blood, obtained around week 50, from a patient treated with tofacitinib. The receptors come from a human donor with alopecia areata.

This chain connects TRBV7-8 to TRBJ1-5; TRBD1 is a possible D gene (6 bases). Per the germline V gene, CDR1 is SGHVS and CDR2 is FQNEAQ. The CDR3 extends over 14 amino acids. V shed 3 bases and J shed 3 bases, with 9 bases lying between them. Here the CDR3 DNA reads TGTGCCAGCAGCTTCGGACAGTCCAATCAGCCCCAGCATTTT. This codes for CASSFGQSNQPQHF.

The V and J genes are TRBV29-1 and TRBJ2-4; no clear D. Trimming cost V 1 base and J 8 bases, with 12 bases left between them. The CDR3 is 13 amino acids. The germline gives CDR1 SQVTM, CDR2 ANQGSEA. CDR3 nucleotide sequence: TGCAGCGTTGAAGCTAGAACCGCGGACATTCAGTACTTC. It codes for CSVEARTADIQYF. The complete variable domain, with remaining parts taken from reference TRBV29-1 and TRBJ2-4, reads SAVISQKPSRDICQRGTSLTIQCQVDSQVTMMFWYRQQPGQSLTLIATANQGSEATYESGFVIDKFPISRPNLTFSTLTVSNMSPEDSSIYLCSVEARTADIQYFGAGTRLSVL.